The sample holds a few counts of the clone carrying this T cell receptor beta chain. What it binds is not known. CDR1 is SGHTA, CDR2 FQGNSA, per germline. The CDR3 consists of 16 residues. Trimming shortened V by 1 base and J by 0 bases, and 9 bases separated the two germline ends. This record belongs to a study of T cell repertoires in cytomegalovirus infection. Overall study: Matching HLA type and CMV infection were both indicated by public TCR beta signatures. Study-wide points: Within the response measured ex vivo, HLA-C-restricted CMV-specific TCR beta clonotypes were dominant.

TCRdb ran MiXCR on the reads and lists one entry per CDR3 protein. The sample lists roughly 720,000 distinct CDR3 sequences; roughly a third were seen once. The specimen was PBMCs. The chain links TRBV7-2 to TRBJ1-4; D is uncertain. The clonotype was recovered from a human donor in good health (CMV status not recorded). Some clones in this sample may be carry-over from other donors' samples. DNA of the CDR3: TGTGCCAGCAGCTTAGTTTCCACCTCAACTAATGAAAAACTGTTTTTT. Amino acids: CASSLVSTSTNEKLFF.